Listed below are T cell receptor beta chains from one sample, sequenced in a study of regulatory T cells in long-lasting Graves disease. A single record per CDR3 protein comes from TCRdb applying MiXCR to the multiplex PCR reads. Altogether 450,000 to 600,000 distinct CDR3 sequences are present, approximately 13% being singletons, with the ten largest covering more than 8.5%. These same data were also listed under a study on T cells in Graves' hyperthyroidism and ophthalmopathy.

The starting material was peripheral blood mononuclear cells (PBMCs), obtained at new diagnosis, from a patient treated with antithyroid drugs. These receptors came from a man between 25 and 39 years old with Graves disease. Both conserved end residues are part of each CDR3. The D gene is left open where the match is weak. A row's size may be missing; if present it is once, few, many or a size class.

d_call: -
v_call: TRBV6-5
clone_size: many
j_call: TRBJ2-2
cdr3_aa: CASSHYSTLTGELFF
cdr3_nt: TGTGCCAGCAGTCACTATTCTACTCTTACCGGGGAGCTGTTTTTT

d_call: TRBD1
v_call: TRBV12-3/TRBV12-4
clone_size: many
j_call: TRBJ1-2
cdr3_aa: CASSQHPGTVNYGYTF
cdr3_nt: TGTGCCAGCAGTCAACACCCCGGGACAGTCAATTATGGCTACACCTTC

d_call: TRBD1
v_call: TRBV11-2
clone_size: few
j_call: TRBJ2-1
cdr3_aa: CASSHGTGENNEQFF
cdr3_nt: TGTGCCAGCAGCCACGGGACAGGGGAGAACAATGAGCAGTTCTTC

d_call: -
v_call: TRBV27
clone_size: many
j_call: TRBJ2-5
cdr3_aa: CASSPSLWNQETQYF
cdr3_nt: TGTGCCAGCAGTCCATCCTTATGGAACCAAGAGACCCAGTACTTC

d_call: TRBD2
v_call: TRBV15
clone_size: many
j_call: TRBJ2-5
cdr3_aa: CATSRSSGRVETQYF
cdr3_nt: TGTGCCACCAGCAGAAGTAGCGGGAGGGTGGAGACCCAGTACTTC

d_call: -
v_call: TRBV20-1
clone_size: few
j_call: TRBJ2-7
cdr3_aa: CSAVEDSAYEQYF
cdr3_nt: TGCAGTGCTGTGGAGGACAGCGCCTACGAGCAGTACTTC

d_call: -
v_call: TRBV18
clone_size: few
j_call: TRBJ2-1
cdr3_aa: CASSPWGLPENEQFF
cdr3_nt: TGTGCCAGCTCACCATGGGGGCTCCCGGAAAATGAGCAGTTCTTC

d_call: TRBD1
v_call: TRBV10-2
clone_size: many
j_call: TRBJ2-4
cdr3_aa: CASSESRIKKDRKNIQYF
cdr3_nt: TGCGCCAGCAGTGAGTCGCGAATAAAAAAGGACAGGAAAAACATTCAGTACTTC

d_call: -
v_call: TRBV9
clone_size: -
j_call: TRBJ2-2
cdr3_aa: CASRTVSTGELFF
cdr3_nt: TGTGCCAGCAGGACCGTTAGCACCGGGGAGCTGTTTTTT

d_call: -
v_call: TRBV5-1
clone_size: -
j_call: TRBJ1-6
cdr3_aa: CASSARTVSYNSPLHF
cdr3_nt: TGCGCCAGCAGCGCCAGGACAGTCTCCTATAATTCACCCCTCCACTTT

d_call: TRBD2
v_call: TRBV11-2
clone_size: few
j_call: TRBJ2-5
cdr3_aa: CASSPPGLAGSQETQYF
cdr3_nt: TGTGCCAGCAGTCCCCCGGGACTAGCGGGAAGTCAGGAGACCCAGTACTTC

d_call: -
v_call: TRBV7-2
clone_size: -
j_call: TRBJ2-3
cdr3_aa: CASSLAVGVADTQYF
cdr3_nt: TGTGCCAGCAGCTTAGCGGTGGGAGTGGCAGATACGCAGTATTTT

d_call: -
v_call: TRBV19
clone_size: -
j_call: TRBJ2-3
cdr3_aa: CASSMRGPTDTQYF
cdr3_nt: TGTGCCAGTAGTATGAGGGGACCCACAGATACGCAGTATTTT

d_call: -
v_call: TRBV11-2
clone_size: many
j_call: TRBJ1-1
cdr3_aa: CASGLGLSTEAFF
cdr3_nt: TGTGCCAGCGGTTTAGGGTTGAGCACTGAAGCTTTCTTT

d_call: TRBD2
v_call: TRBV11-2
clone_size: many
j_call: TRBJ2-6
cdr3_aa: CASRRLAGGTGANVLTF
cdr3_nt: TGTGCCAGCAGGCGACTAGCGGGAGGGACTGGGGCCAACGTCCTGACTTTC

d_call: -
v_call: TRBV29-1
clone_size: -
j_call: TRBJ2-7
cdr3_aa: CSVARGRGYEQYF
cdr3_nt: TGCAGCGTCGCCAGGGGACGGGGCTACGAGCAGTACTTC

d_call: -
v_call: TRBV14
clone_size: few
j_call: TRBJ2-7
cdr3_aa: CASSQGLNEQYF
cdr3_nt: TGTGCCAGCAGCCAAGGTTTGAACGAGCAGTACTTC

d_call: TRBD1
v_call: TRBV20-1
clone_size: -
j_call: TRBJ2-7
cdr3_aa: CSARQGLLEQYF
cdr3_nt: TGCAGTGCAAGACAGGGTTTGCTGGAGCAGTACTTC

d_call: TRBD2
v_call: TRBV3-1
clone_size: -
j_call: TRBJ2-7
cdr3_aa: CASGEGDYEQYF
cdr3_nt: TGTGCCAGCGGGGAGGGAGACTACGAGCAGTACTTC

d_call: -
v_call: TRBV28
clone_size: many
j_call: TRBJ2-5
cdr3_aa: CASSPGHSQETQYF
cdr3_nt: TGTGCCAGCAGTCCGGGGCATTCCCAAGAGACCCAGTACTTC

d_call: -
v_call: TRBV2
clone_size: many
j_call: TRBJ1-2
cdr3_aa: CASSHGTYSYGYTF
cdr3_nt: TGTGCCAGCAGCCACGGGACTTACTCCTATGGCTACACCTTC

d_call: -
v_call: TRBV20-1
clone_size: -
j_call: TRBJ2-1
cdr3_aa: CSARAEGVLNEQFF
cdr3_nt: TGCAGTGCTAGAGCTGAGGGAGTTTTAAATGAGCAGTTCTTC

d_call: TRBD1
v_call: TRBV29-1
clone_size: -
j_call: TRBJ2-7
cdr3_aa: CSVEDLNTGDEQYF
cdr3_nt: TGCAGCGTTGAAGATCTTAATACAGGGGACGAGCAGTACTTC

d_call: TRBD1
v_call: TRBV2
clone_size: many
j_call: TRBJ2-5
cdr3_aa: CASINPGQGPIQYF
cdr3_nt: TGTGCCAGCATCAACCCGGGACAGGGGCCGATCCAGTACTTC

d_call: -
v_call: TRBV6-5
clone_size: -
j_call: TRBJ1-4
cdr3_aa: CASSYYVGGDEKLFF
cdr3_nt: TGTGCCAGCAGTTATTACGTAGGGGGGGACGAAAAGCTGTTTTTT

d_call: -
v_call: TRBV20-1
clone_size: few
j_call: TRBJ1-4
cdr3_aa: CSARETATNEKLFF
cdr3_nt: TGCAGTGCTAGAGAGACTGCAACTAATGAAAAACTGTTTTTT

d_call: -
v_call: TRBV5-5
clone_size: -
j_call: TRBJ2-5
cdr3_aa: CASSGPLQETQYF
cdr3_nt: TGTGCCAGCAGCGGGCCGTTACAAGAGACCCAGTACTTC

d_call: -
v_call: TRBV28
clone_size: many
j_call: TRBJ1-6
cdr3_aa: CASSPPPRNSPLHF
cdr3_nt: TGTGCCAGCAGTCCCCCCCCTCGGAATTCACCCCTCCACTTT

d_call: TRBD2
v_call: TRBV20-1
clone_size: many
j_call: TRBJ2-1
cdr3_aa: CSARDTGTGRPEQFF
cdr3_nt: TGCAGTGCTAGAGACACCGGGACCGGGAGGCCAGAGCAGTTCTTC

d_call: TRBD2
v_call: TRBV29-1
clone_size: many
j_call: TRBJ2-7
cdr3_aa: CSVEGVETSGSYEQYF
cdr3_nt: TGCAGCGTTGAGGGCGTCGAGACTAGCGGATCCTACGAGCAGTACTTC

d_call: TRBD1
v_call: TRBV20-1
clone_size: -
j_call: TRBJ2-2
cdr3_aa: CSARTGWTGELFF
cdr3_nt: TGCAGTGCTAGGACAGGGTGGACCGGGGAGCTGTTTTTT

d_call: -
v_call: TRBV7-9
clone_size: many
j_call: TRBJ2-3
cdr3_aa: CASSLTSDLGTQYF
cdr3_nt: TGTGCCAGCAGCCTCACCTCGGACTTGGGTACGCAGTATTTT

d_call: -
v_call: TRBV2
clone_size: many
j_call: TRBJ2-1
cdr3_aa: CASRLGVRSHNEQFF
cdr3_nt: TGTGCCAGCAGACTGGGGGTCAGGAGCCACAATGAGCAGTTCTTC

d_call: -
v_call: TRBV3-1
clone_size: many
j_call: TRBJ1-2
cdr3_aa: CASSREGYGYTF
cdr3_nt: TGTGCCAGCAGTCGCGAGGGGTATGGCTACACCTTC

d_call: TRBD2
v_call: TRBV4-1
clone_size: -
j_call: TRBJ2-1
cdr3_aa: CASSQEQREAGNEQFF
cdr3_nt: TGCGCCAGCAGCCAAGAACAGCGGGAGGCCGGGAATGAGCAGTTCTTC

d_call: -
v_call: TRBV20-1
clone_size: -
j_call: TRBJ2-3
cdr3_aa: CSAFTGHQRSDTQYF
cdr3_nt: TGCAGTGCCTTTACCGGGCACCAAAGATCGGATACGCAGTATTTT

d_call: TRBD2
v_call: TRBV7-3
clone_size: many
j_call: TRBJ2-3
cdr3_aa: CASSPTGLAGGTQYF
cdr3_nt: TGTGCCAGCAGCCCAACGGGACTAGCTGGGGGTACGCAGTATTTT

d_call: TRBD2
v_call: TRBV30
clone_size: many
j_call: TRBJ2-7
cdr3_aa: CAWSPPSGSYEQYF
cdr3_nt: TGTGCCTGGAGTCCCCCTAGCGGGAGCTACGAGCAGTACTTC

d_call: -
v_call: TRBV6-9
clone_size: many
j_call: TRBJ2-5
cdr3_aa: CASSYPSETQYF
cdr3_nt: TGTGCCAGCAGTTACCCGTCAGAGACCCAGTACTTC

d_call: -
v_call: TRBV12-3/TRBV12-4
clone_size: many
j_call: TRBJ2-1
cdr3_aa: CASSIPPYF
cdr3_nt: TGTGCCAGCAGCATACCACCTTACTTC

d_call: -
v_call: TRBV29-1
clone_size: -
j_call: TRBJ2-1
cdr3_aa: CSVAFRKKAYNEQFF
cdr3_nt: TGCAGCGTTGCTTTCCGGAAGAAGGCCTACAATGAGCAGTTCTTC

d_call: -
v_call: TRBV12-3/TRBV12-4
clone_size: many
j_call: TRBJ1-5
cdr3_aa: CASSRTGVSNQPQHF
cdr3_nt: TGTGCCAGCAGTCGGACGGGAGTTAGCAATCAGCCCCAGCATTTT

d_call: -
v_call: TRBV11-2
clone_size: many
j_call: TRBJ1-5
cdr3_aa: CASSAGTQYSNQPQHF
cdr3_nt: TGTGCCAGCAGCGCAGGGACACAGTATAGCAATCAGCCCCAGCATTTT

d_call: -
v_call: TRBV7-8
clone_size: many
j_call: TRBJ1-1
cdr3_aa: CASSLAMAMNTEAFF
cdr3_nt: TGTGCCAGCAGCTTAGCGATGGCTATGAACACTGAAGCTTTCTTT

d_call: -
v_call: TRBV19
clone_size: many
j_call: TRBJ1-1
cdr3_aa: CASTIYPPPRRQEDTEAFF
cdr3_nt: TGTGCCAGTACCATATATCCCCCGCCGAGACGGCAGGAGGACACTGAAGCTTTCTTT

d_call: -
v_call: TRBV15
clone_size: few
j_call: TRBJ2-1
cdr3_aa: CATSFVVDNEQFF
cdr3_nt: TGTGCCACCAGCTTCGTGGTTGACAATGAGCAGTTCTTC

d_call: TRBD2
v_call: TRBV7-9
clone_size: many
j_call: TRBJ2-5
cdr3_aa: CASSLAVQETQYF
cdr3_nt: TGTGCCAGCAGCCTAGCGGTACAAGAGACCCAGTACTTC

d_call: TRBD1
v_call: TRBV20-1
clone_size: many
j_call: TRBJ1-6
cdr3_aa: CSASTGRGNSPLHF
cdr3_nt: TGCAGTGCTTCGACAGGGCGAGGGAATTCACCCCTCCACTTT

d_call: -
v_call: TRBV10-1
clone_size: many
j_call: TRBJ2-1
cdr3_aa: CASSESGAGYNEQFF
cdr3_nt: TGCGCCAGCAGTGAGTCTGGGGCGGGCTACAATGAGCAGTTCTTC

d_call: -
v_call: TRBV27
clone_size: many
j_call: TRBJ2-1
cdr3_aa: CASSLSIGFIASYNEQFF
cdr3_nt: TGTGCCAGCAGTTTATCAATAGGATTCATAGCTTCCTACAATGAGCAGTTCTTC

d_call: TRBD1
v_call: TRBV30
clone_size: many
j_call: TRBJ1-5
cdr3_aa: CAWPTGEGQPQHF
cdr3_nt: TGTGCCTGGCCGACAGGGGAGGGTCAGCCCCAGCATTTT

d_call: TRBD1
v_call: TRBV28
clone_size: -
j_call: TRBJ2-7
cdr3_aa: CASSSGTGGVDEQYF
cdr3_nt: TGTGCCAGCAGTTCCGGGACAGGGGGCGTCGACGAGCAGTACTTC

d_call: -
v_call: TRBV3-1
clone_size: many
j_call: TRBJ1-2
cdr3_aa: CASSQGTPNYGYTF
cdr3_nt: TGTGCCAGCAGCCAAGGGACACCAAACTATGGCTACACCTTC

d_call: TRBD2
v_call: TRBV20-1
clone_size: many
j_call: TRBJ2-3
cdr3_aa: CSARDPSGATDTQYF
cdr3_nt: TGCAGTGCTAGAGATCCTAGCGGGGCCACAGATACGCAGTATTTT

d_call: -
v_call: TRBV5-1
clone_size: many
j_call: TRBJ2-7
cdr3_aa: CASSVGSYLQEQYF
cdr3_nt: TGCGCCAGCAGCGTTGGTTCCTACCTACAGGAGCAGTACTTC

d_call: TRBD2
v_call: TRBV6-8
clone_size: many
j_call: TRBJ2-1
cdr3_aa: CASRSGRVTVEQFF
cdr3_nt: TGTGCCAGCAGGAGCGGGAGGGTAACGGTTGAGCAGTTCTTC

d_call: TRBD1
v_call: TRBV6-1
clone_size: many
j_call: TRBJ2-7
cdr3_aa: CASSDTGTGAEQYF
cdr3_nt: TGTGCCAGCAGTGATACCGGGACAGGGGCCGAGCAGTACTTC

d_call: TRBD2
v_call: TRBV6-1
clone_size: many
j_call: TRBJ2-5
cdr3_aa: CASRTSGRVQETQYF
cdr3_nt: TGTGCCAGCAGGACTAGCGGGAGGGTCCAAGAGACCCAGTACTTC

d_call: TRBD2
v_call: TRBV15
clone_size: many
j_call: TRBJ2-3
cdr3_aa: CATSRGNSGSRADTQYF
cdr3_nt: TGTGCCACCAGCAGAGGAAATAGCGGGAGTAGAGCAGATACGCAGTATTTT